The text below deals with one T cell receptor beta chain. The specificity of this receptor is unknown. Nothing much larger sits one base from this clone, and base qualities are not available. Between the V and J ends, shortened by 6 bases and 4 bases respectively, the junction contains 12 bases. From its cysteine to its phenylalanine, the CDR3 spans 14 amino acids. Kept here is only the CDR3 DNA, which spans 42 bases and is read in frame from base 1. The germline V gene sets CDR1 to MDHEN and CDR2 to SYDVKM. The CDR3 regions of human TCRbeta chains were analyzed by immunosequencing. The original pipeline was this. Repertoire TCRs were checked for matches against a reference library of SARS-CoV-2-specific TCRs that had been generated using the MIRA antigen-specificity platform. Breadth was defined as the fraction of unique TCRs that were SARS-CoV-2-associated, and depth was defined as the fraction of total T cells that were SARS-CoV-2-associated. Each spike-specific TCR was assigned to its reactive spike region and to a CD4 or CD8 class using the MIRA data. Log10-transformed breadth and depth values were compared by one-way ANOVA with Sidak's multiple comparisons tests. TCRdb obtained this table from immuneACCESS and retained in-frame rearrangements with V and J assigned. These tables miss some clones; where compared with another copy, unresolved V genes account for less than half of the shortfall, and the remainder is unexplained. V, J and clone size were drawn from that table, and D and trimming were deduced from the DNA. The sample contains about 190,000 clones, just over 90% of them found a single time. The top ten hold over 0.85% of the sample.

These data belong to a study of T cell responses to AZD1222 COVID-19 vaccine (dated by TCRdb to about 2021). Regarding the research as a whole: AZD1222 recipients given second doses at about 4 weeks or at about 12 weeks were pooled, since spike-specific TCR depth and breadth were not found to differ between the two schedules. A total of more than 230 trial participants underwent TCR sequencing, of whom about 210 had received two doses of AZD1222 and approximately 26 had received two doses of the MenACWY control vaccine. Enrollment into the trials was organized by age into subgroups of 18-55, 56-69 and 70-plus years, and those subgroups contained roughly 150, 30 and 60 TCR-sequenced participants, respectively.

What the authors observed across the whole study: In the small 56-69-year group, the increase in depth fell short of significance, most likely because of low power. No day 14 peak-response samples were available, so repertoires were characterized only after the peak T cell response. Reportedly, close to half of the unique spike-specific TCRs recognized epitopes lying outside the regions that are mutated in the B.1.351 and B.1.1.7 variants. After two AZD1222 doses, both the breadth and the depth of spike-specific TCRs were significantly higher than at day 0 and than in MenACWY recipients. Vaccine-associated CD4 TCRs spanned the whole spike protein, with dominant responses in regions 160-218 and 743-854. Most participants were white British and females outnumbered males, and the authors suggested that clonal diversity may have been underestimated. Conclusions about previously exposed vaccinees were limited because only a handful of AZD1222 recipients were SARS-CoV-2 seropositive at baseline.

The time point label for this specimen denotes: baseline before first vaccination. Vaccinee samples came from UK trials COV001 and COV002, including a single-blind randomized controlled phase 2/3 trial of AZD1222 (ChAdOx1 nCoV-19) in healthy adults. Trial participant PBMC samples were collected at day 0 and day 28 after the second dose for TCRbeta chain sequencing. This chain is built from TRBV28 and TRBJ2-2, with TRBD1 tentatively as D gene (6 bases match). This TCR was recovered from an adult in good health. Sequencing was performed on peripheral blood, taken on day 0 of AZD1222 vaccination. The CDR3 here reads CASSRGQFTGELFF. The DNA sequence is given as TGTGCCAGCAGCCGCGGACAGTTCACCGGGGAGCTGTTTTTT.